The following is a TCR beta chain sequence with its context. No antigen is known for it. This entry belongs to a study of T cells in localized non-small cell lung cancer. The assay was immunoSEQ multiplex PCR, and TCRdb's table has in-frame clones only and misses some. The sample holds 25,000 to 35,000 clones, about nine tenths seen once. Study conclusions and caveats: Investigators sequenced only a single tumor region, leaving heterogeneity possible. Appearing in adjacent lung were a median approximately 60 of the top 100 tumor clones. Uninvolved adjacent lung had more T cell clonality than any other tissue, topping tumor. Longer survival (overall) was linked to higher T cell density in blood.

Trimming stripped 5 bases from V and 0 bases from J, with 9 bases between. The germline CDR1 and CDR2 sequences are SGHRS and YFSETQ. There are 14 residues in the CDR3. J is TRBJ1-3 and V is TRBV5-1, with a weak D call TRBD1 (5 bases). The material was peripheral blood, obtained before any cancer treatment. The receptor was derived from a male donor aged 60 or over with stage I lung adenocarcinoma. CDR3 sequence (DNA): TGCGCCAGCAGTAGGGGTTCCTCTGGAAACACCATATATTTT. This codes for CASSRGSSGNTIYF.